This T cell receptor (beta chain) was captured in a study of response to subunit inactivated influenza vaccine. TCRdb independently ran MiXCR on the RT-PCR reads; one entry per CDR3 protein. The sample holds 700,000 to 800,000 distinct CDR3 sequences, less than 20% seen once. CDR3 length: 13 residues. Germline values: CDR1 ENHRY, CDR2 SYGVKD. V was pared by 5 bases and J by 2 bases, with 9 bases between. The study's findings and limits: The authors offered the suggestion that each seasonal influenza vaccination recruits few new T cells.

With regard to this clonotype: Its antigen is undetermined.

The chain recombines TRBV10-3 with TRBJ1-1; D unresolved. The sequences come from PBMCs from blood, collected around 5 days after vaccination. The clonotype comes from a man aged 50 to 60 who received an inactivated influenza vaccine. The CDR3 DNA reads TGTGCCATCAGTTTCGACGGTAACACTGAAGCTTTCTTT. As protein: CAISFDGNTEAFF.